These 24 T cell receptor beta chains originate from one sample sequenced in a study of identical twins. From the 5' RACE reads, TCRdb called clonotypes with MiXCR, one entry per CDR3 protein. This table has over 500,000 distinct CDR3 sequences, around 20% appearing once. These data also formed part of another study, on T cells expressing NK-cell markers.

Sequenced sample: CD4+ T cells sorted from blood. All receptors come from a woman aged 18 to 35 in good health.

J is TRBJ1-3 and V is TRBV15; D remains ambiguous. The CDR3 has 15 amino acids. The V end lost 3 bases, the J end lost 2 bases, and 11 bases lay between the germline ends. Germline CDR1 and CDR2: LNHNV and YYDKDF (reference sequence). The CDR3 region has the DNA TGTGCCACCAGCAGCAGTAGACGTCCTGGAAACACCATATATTTT. This translates into CATSSSRRPGNTIYF.

This clonotype appeared a few times. The chain links TRBV27 to TRBJ2-7; maybe TRBD1 (5 bases). In germline, CDR1 is MNHEY, CDR2 SMNVEV (reference sequence). Deletions cut 0 bases from V and 4 bases from J, with 16 bases between. This CDR3 region has 16 residues. CDR3 amino acids: CASSLSMQGFVYEQYF. CDR3 coding DNA: TGTGCCAGCAGTTTATCGATGCAGGGTTTCGTGTACGAGCAGTACTTC.

This clonotype was observed a few times. This chain links TRBV5-1 with TRBJ2-2, with unresolved D. Germline CDR1 is SGHRS and CDR2 is YFSETQ. V shed 5 bases and J shed 5 bases, with 13 bases lying between them. This CDR3 has 14 amino acids. CDR3 loop: CASSPMAVTGELFF. DNA of the CDR3: TGCGCCAGCAGTCCCATGGCGGTGACCGGGGAGCTGTTTTTT.

The chain combines TRBV2 with TRBJ2-5; weak D call: TRBD2 (5 bases). The V and J ends lost 2 bases and 4 bases respectively, with 11 bases between them. Germline CDR1 SNHLY, CDR2 FYNNEI. The CDR3 sequence is 14 residues long. The CDR3 spells CASSELIGGETQYF. The CDR3 DNA reads as TGTGCCAGCAGTGAATTAATAGGAGGAGAGACCCAGTACTTC. Together with reference TRBV2 and TRBJ2-5, the CDR3 gives the full variable domain: EPEVTQTPSHQVTQMGQEVILRCVPISNHLYFYWYRQILGQKVEFLVSFYNNEISEKSEIFDDQFSVERPDGSNFTLKIRSTKLEDSAMYFCASSELIGGETQYFGPGTRLLVL.

The chain combines TRBV20-1 with TRBJ2-3; TRBD2 might be the D (6 bases). The V gene lost 2 bases and the J gene lost 0 bases, with 9 bases spanning the gap. Germline CDR1 and CDR2: DFQATT and SNEGSKA (reference sequence). This CDR3 region has 14 residues. In nucleotides, the CDR3 is TGCAGTGCTAGAAGGACTATTAGCACAGATACGCAGTATTTT. It yields the protein CSARRTISTDTQYF.

This clonotype was seen only a few times. The rearrangement joins TRBV6-5 to TRBJ2-2; no firm D call. The CDR3 has 15 residues. Germline assignment: CDR1 MNHEY and CDR2 SVGAGI. Trimming pared 4 bases from V and 1 base from J, leaving 10 bases between. This CDR3 reads CASSSTRRNTGELFF. The CDR3 region has the DNA TGTGCCAGCAGTTCTACTCGTCGGAACACCGGGGAGCTGTTTTTT.

This clonotype occurred a few times. The chain employs TRBV12-3 or TRBV12-4 and TRBJ2-7, with a tentative D call TRBD1 (5 bases). The CDR3 spans 13 residues. Trimming left V 6 bases short and J 3 bases short, with 12 bases between. The CDR3 here is CASRSLTGYEQYF. The CDR3 nucleotides read TGTGCCAGCAGGTCTCTCACAGGCTACGAGCAGTACTTC.

The V call is TRBV12-3 or TRBV12-4, the J call TRBJ1-1; 9 positions agree with TRBD1. The length of the CDR3 is 12 residues. The J segment lost 1 base and the V segment lost 11 bases, leaving 2 bases of the junction unmatched. The CDR3, as DNA: TGTGCCGGGGGACAGGGGAACACTGAAGCTTTCTTT. Its protein is CAGGQGNTEAFF.

The chain is built from TRBV4-3 and TRBJ2-1; no clear D gene. CDR3 length: 12 amino acids. The germline CDR1 and CDR2 sequences are LGHNA and YSLEER. Trimming left V 4 bases short and J 8 bases short, with 9 bases between. This chain's CDR3 is CASSPNGDEQFF. The CDR3, as DNA: TGCGCCAGCAGCCCGAACGGTGATGAGCAGTTCTTC.

The chain is built from TRBV20-1 and TRBJ2-1, with D possibly TRBD2 on 6 matching bases. V was shortened by 3 bases and J by 5 bases, with 8 bases between the two germline ends. Germline assignment: CDR1 DFQATT and CDR2 SNEGSKA (reference sequence). This CDR3 is 12 amino acids long. Written as DNA, the CDR3 is TGCAGTGCTAGGCTAGCGCACAATGAGCAGTTCTTC. This sequence encodes CSARLAHNEQFF.

This chain joins TRBV2 and TRBJ2-1, with 7 bases that match TRBD2. The V gene end was trimmed by 8 bases and the J gene end by 8 bases; junction bases not matched to a gene: 9. This CDR3 region has 13 residues. Germline-derived CDR1 and CDR2 are SNHLY and FYNNEI. CDR3 DNA sequence: TGTGCCAGCCAACGGGAGGTGATGGATGAGCAGTTCTTC. It encodes CASQREVMDEQFF.

This clonotype was recorded a few times. The J gene is TRBJ1-1, the V gene TRBV20-1; no clear D gene. Trimming took off 0 bases at V and 7 bases at J, with 12 bases between the two ends. The CDR3 has 13 amino acids. Germline assignment: CDR1 DFQATT and CDR2 SNEGSKA (reference sequence). The CDR3 DNA sequence: TGCAGTGCTAGAGAATGGGTCCAGCATGAAGCTTTCTTT. Translation: CSAREWVQHEAFF.

This clonotype was recorded many times. The chain has TRBV25-1 and TRBJ2-6, with D uncertain. From germline, CDR1 is MGHDK and CDR2 SYGVNS. This CDR3 is built from 14 residues. V lost 10 bases to trimming and J lost 0 bases, with 10 bases between them. CDR3 in amino acids: CATSRRSGANVLTF. The CDR3 nucleotides read TGTGCCACCTCTCGACGCTCTGGGGCCAACGTCCTGACTTTC.

The table lists this clonotype with a few counts. The chain has TRBV20-1 and TRBJ1-6, with D hard to call. CDR3 length equals 14 residues. CDR1 is DFQATT, CDR2 SNEGSKA, per germline (reference sequence). Trimming removed 0 bases at V and 5 bases at J, with 8 bases between. The CDR3 sequence is CSAREGPDNSPLHF. CDR3 in DNA: TGCAGTGCTAGAGAGGGCCCGGATAATTCACCCCTCCACTTT.

This clonotype was observed at least ten times. The V and J genes are TRBV29-1 and TRBJ1-2; D remains unclear. The CDR3 has 13 amino acids. Trimming removed 3 bases at V and 4 bases at J, with 12 bases between. The germline gives CDR1 SQVTM, CDR2 ANQGSEA. CDR3 region: CSVEPRPPYGYTF. DNA of the CDR3: TGCAGCGTTGAGCCGCGACCTCCCTATGGCTACACCTTC.

This clonotype was recorded at least ten times. The chain recombines TRBV12-3 or TRBV12-4 with TRBJ2-7; TRBD1 matches at 7 bases. The CDR3 spans 12 residues. The junction had 2 bases not matched to a gene; V was cut back by 5 bases and J by 4 bases. The CDR3 nucleotides read TGTGCCAGCAGTCCACAGGGGTACGAGCAGTACTTC. Encoded protein: CASSPQGYEQYF.

CDR3 sequence: CASSPRSKPEAFF. The CDR3 bases are TGTGCCAGCAGCCCCCGCTCTAAGCCTGAAGCTTTCTTT. The chain combines TRBV21-1 with TRBJ1-1. TRBV21-1 is assigned pseudogene status. CDR3 length: 13 amino acids.

The V gene is TRBV5-6, the J gene TRBJ2-6, with unresolved D. Trimming removed 2 bases from V and 0 bases from J, with 9 bases in between. Per germline, CDR1 SGHDT and CDR2 YYEEEE. This CDR3 has 16 amino acids. This CDR3 is CASSFGPTSGANVLTF. The CDR3 DNA follows: TGTGCCAGCAGCTTCGGACCTACCTCTGGGGCCAACGTCCTGACTTTC.

This clonotype was counted a few times. The J gene is TRBJ2-7, the V gene TRBV18; 14 bases match TRBD2. This CDR3 is built from 15 residues. Germline V gives CDR1 KGHSH, CDR2 LQKENI. Losses at the gene ends were 3 bases for V and 6 bases for J; bases not matched to a gene: 4. This CDR3 is CASSPGTSGSFEQYF. Here the CDR3 DNA reads TGTGCCAGCTCACCTGGGACTAGCGGGAGTTTCGAGCAGTACTTC.

This clonotype came up a few times. This CDR3 reads CASSLRTASYEQYF. CDR3 sequence (DNA): TGCGCCAGCAGCCTTCGGACAGCCTCCTACGAGCAGTACTTC. The chain recombines TRBV5-1 with TRBJ2-7, with D possibly TRBD1 on 6 matching bases. Germline V lookup: CDR1 SGHRS, CDR2 YFSETQ. The CDR3 is made up of 14 amino acids. With 4 bases removed from V and 0 bases from J, the gap between germline ends came to 11 bases.

The table lists this clonotype with a few counts. The J gene is TRBJ1-5, the V gene TRBV7-9; no clear D gene. The CDR3 contains 11 residues. V lost 11 bases, J lost 1 base, and 6 bases lay in between. Germline V gene sequence: CDR1 SEHNR, CDR2 FQNEAQ (reference sequence). The CDR3 sequence: CALGSNQPQHF. The CDR3 DNA follows: TGTGCCCTCGGGAGCAATCAGCCCCAGCATTTT.

The genes are TRBV20-1 and TRBJ1-2; perhaps TRBD1 as D (6 bases). With 3 bases removed from V and 8 bases from J, the gap between germline ends came to 19 bases. Germline lookup yields CDR1 DFQATT and CDR2 SNEGSKA (reference sequence). This CDR3 spans 14 amino acids. CDR3 sequence (DNA): TGCAGTGCTAGTGCGCCAGGGGAGGGTCGGGGCTACACCTTC. This sequence encodes CSASAPGEGRGYTF.

This clonotype was seen a handful of times. The rearrangement joins TRBV9 to TRBJ2-1; 15 bases map to TRBD2. The germline CDR1 and CDR2 sequences are SGDLS and YYNGEE. This CDR3 comprises 17 residues. Trimming removed 2 bases from V and 7 bases from J; junction bases left unmatched: 7. CDR3 amino acids: CASSVEAGTSGRNEQFF. CDR3 coding DNA: TGTGCCAGCAGCGTCGAAGCTGGGACTAGCGGGAGGAATGAGCAGTTCTTC.

This clonotype has only a few counts. The chain links TRBV7-8 to TRBJ2-3, with TRBD2 matching over 10 bases. Germline-derived CDR1 and CDR2 are SGHVS and FQNEAQ. This CDR3 has 16 residues. V shed 0 bases, J shed 4 bases, and the junction held 4 bases outside the gene matches. The CDR3 reads CASSLALAGGADTQYF. The CDR3 region has the DNA TGTGCCAGCAGCTTAGCGTTAGCGGGGGGAGCAGATACGCAGTATTTT.